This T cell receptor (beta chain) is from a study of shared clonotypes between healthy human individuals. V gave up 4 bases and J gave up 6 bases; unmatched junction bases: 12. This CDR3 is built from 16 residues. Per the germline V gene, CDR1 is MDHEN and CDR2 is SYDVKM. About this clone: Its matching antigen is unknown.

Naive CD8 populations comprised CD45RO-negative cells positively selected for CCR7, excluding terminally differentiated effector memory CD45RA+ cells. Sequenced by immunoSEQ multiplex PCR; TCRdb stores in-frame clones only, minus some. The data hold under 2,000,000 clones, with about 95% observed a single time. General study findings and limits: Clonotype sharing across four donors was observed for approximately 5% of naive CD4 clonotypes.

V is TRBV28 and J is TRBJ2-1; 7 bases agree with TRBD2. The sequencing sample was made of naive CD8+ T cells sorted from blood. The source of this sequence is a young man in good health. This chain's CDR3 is CASSWDGEGSPNEQFF. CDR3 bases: TGTGCCAGCAGTTGGGACGGGGAGGGTAGCCCCAATGAGCAGTTCTTC.